The T cell receptor (beta chain) under discussion was sequenced for a study of blood T cell repertoires in COVID-19 (dated by TCRdb to 2020 to 2022). Broadly, across the study: Collaborator samples came from the United States, Italy and Spain and covered acute and convalescent phases of COVID-19. The samples were drawn from two sources: the first 160 participants of the ongoing ImmuneRACE study, and over 1,000 subjects contributed by 6 global collaborators. The dataset comprised deeply sampled blood TCRbeta repertoires from subjects exposed to, actively infected with, or recovered from COVID-19. Where HLA class I and class II types were available, the types were taken from metadata supplied by the sample provider, not from assay-based typing. A de-identified subject ID, COVID-19 status, age in years and sex were almost always included in the sample metadata. The material from the prospective study consisted of cDNA or gDNA derived from T cells, B-cell-depleted T cells, or PBMCs. A freely available public database, intended as a resource for researchers studying the immune response to SARS-CoV-2, is where the repertoires were released. Paper-wide results and their limitations: The amount of clinical and demographic metadata varied by source and participant and was provided uncurated.

Reading from cysteine to phenylalanine, the CDR3 counts 16 amino acids. Only the CDR3 part of the read is kept: 48 bases, read in frame from the first base. The germline V gene specifies MGHDK as CDR1 and SYGVNS as CDR2. V ends up 4 bases short and J 2 bases short, with an unmatched junction base count of 7. Worth noting for this clone: Its cognate antigen has yet to be identified. No much larger clonotype is one base removed from it; base qualities were not supplied.

Whole blood was collected in K2EDTA tubes by collaborating institutions according to the institutions' own protocols. For TCRbeta analysis, collaborators shipped samples as frozen whole blood, isolated PBMCs, or DNA extracted from either of those sample types. TCRbeta CDR3 regions were amplified from genomic DNA by means of the immunoSEQ Assay, a bias-controlled multiplex PCR. Turning to the authors' computational methods: Nucleated cell counts per sample were estimated from amplification of reference gene primers within the assay. To quantify the absolute abundance of each unique TCRbeta CDR3 rearrangement, sequence reads were collapsed and filtered. For each sample, productive Simpson clonality was calculated as the square root of Simpson's diversity index across productive rearrangements. What TCRdb holds here is the immuneACCESS table cut down to in-frame rearrangements. Part of the clones is not present; checked against another copy, under half of the missing clones reflect an unresolved V gene, and the others are unexplained. The V and J calls and clone size were taken over from that table, and D and trimming were inferred from the DNA. The sample table lists 110,000 to 150,000 clones, about 90% of them with a count of one. About 1.5% of the sample is held by the ten biggest clonotypes.

The TCR originated in a woman aged 55-69 years with acute or convalescent COVID-19. Specimen: peripheral blood. This chain joins TRBV25-1 to TRBJ2-7; TRBD2 matches 11 bases in the middle. The nucleotide sequence is given as TGTGCCAGCAGTGCCCTAGCGGGGGGAATTGCCTACGAGCAGTACTTC. This translates into CASSALAGGIAYEQYF.